This TCR beta chain appears in the sequencing data of a study of cytomegalovirus exposure and HLA in healthy donors. Overall study results and limits: Presence/absence comparisons presumed near-even sequencing depth among donors.

As regards this clone: Its antigen is currently unknown.

The primer mix had 60 Vbeta and 13 Jbeta primers. Data came from immunoSEQ multiplex PCR; TCRdb stores just in-frame clones and leaves some out. This table holds about 200,000 clones, roughly three quarters found once. The clonotype originates from a male donor in good health and CMV-seropositive. Sequenced: PBMCs.

The CDR3: CASSLEGRGEAFF. The DNA of the CDR3 is TGTGCCAGCAGCTTAGAGGGCAGGGGTGAAGCTTTCTTT. The gene calls are TRBV5-5 and TRBJ1-1, with D perhaps TRBD1 (6 bases). The V end lost 2 bases, the J end lost 7 bases, and 12 bases lay between the germline ends. Per germline, CDR1 SGHKS and CDR2 YYEKEE (reference sequence). The CDR3 sequence is 13 residues long.